This T cell receptor (beta chain) was sequenced for a study of cytomegalovirus exposure and HLA in healthy donors. Whole-study findings and limits: Cytomegalovirus-associated status was assigned to about 150 TCR beta chains. More clonal expansion characterized HLA-associated TCR beta chains than equally common others in a later analysis.

Vbeta (60) and Jbeta (13) primers were used in the PCR. Profiled with immunoSEQ multiplex PCR; TCRdb holds only in-frame clones, not every one. Of fewer than 250,000 clones listed, 87% are singletons. Each donor was healthy, and each was a bone marrow donor. Donors were nominally healthy when sampled, though unrecorded immune exposures were likely. CDR1 SGDLS and CDR2 YYNGEE come from the germline V gene. The V and J ends lost 3 bases and 1 base respectively, with 13 bases between them. The CDR3 contains 15 residues. Details on this clone: Antigen unknown.

Source material: PBMCs. The V gene is TRBV9, the J gene TRBJ1-2; D ambiguous. The clonotype was recovered from a boy younger than 10 in good health and CMV-seronegative. CDR3 nucleotides: TGTGCCAGCAGCGCAAAGACTCCTCTTAACTATGGCTACACCTTC. This encodes CASSAKTPLNYGYTF. Full variable domain (remainder filled in from reference TRBV9 and TRBJ1-2): DSGVTQTPKHLITATGQRVTLRCSPRSGDLSVYWYQQSLDQGLQFLIQYYNGEERAKGNILERFSAQQFPDLHSELNLSSLELGDSALYFCASSAKTPLNYGYTFGSGTRLTVV.